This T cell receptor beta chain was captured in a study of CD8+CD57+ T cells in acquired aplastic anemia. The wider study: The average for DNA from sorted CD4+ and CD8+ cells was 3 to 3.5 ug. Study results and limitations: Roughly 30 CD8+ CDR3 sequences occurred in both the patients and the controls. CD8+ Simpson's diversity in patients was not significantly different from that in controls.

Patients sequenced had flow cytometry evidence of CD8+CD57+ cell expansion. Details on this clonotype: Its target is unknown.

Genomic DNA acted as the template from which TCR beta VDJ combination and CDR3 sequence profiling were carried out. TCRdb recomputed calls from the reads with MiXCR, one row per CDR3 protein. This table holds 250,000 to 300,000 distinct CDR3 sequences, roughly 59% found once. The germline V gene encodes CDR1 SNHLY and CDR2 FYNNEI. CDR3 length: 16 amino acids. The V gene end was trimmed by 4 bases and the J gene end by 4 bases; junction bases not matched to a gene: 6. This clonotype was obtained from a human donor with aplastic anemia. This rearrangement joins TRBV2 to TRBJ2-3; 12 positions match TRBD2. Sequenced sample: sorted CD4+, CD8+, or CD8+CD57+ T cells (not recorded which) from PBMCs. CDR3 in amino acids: CASSGPSGGDADTQYF. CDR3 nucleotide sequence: TGTGCCAGCAGTGGTCCTAGCGGGGGGGATGCAGATACGCAGTATTTT.